This TCR beta chain originates from a study of patients and donors after allogeneic stem cell transplantation. Germline V gene lookup returns CDR1 SGHRS and CDR2 YFSETQ. With 6 bases removed from V and 0 bases from J, the gap between germline ends came to 12 bases. This CDR3 spans 14 amino acids. Each CDR3 protein is one row after TCRdb ran MiXCR on the RT-PCR reads. This sample has over 150,000 distinct CDR3 sequences, with roughly two fifths found just once. What was sequenced was blood, either unsorted or a sorted T cell fraction (not recorded which). The receptor comes from a human donor who was either an allogeneic HSCT recipient or a stem cell or donor lymphocyte infusion donor (not recorded which). It is not recorded whose cells these are; they may come from a transplant donor. This chain joins TRBV5-1 and TRBJ1-1; D call uncertain. In DNA form, the CDR3 reads TGCGCCAGCACCATTACAGCAATGAACACTGAAGCTTTCTTT. Translating it yields CASTITAMNTEAFF.